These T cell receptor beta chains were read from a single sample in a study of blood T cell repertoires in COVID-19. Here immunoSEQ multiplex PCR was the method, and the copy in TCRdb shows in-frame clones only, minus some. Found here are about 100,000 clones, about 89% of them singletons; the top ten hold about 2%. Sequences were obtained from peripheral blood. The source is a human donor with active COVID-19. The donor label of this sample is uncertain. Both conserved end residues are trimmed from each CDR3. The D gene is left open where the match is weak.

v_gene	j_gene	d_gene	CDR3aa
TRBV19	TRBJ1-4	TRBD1	ASSYRGPTNEKLF
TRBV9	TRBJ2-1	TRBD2	ASSAPSGALGDEQF
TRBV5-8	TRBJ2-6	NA	ASLSPRLAGANVLT
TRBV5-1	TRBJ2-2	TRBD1	ASSLAGQGAGELF
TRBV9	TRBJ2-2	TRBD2	ASSATGGRTGELF
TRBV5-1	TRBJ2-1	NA	ASSFATDYWDEQF
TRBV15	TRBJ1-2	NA	ATSRDLTSYGYT
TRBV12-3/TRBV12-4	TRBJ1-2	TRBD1	ASTAGTDGYT
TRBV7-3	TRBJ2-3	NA	ASSPSLAIDTDTQY
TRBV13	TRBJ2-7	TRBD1	ASSIRQGPSSYEQY
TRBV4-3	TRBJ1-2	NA	ASSQDLEDYGYT
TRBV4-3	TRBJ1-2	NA	ASSQGSHGGYT
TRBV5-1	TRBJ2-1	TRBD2	AGGTSPNEQF
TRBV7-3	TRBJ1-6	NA	ASSLRQEGGSPLH
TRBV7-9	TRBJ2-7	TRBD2	ASSFPTSGVYEQY
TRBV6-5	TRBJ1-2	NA	ASTERGEGGYGYT
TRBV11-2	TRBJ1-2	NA	ASSSPGRAGANYGYT
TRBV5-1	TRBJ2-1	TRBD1	ARWTGEF
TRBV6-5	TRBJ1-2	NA	ASSPPGGGARGYT
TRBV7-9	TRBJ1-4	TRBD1	ASSPGTGINEKLF
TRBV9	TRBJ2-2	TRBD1	ASSVEGAMSGELF
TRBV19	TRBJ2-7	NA	ASSLRRGPSYEQY
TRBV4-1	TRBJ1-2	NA	ASSQEGDKGGYT
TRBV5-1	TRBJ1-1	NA	ASSLLTQGTEAF
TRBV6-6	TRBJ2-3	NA	ASSGPPRPGLSTDTQY
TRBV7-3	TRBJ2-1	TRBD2	ASSPRLALSYNEQF
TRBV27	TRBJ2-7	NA	ASKFGQGSYEQY
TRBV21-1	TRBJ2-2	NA	ASRTHANTGELF
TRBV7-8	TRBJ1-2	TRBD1	ASSLQGEKHGYT
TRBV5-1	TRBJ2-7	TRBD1	ASSRGKGGPYEQY
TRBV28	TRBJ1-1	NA	ASSSPGHAVNTEAF
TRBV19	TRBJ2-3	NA	ASSIGQGSSTDTQY
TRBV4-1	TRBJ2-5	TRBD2	ASSQADRGGRPPAQY
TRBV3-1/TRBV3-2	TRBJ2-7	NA	ASSQVAGGSYEQY
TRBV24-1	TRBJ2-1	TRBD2	ATSGLAGGNEQF
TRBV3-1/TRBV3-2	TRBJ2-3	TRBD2	ASSQAALAGSRTDTQY
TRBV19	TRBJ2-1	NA	ASSRPAARGSTDSAYNEQF
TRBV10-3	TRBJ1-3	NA	AISESRRGPRNTIY
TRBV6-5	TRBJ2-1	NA	ASSYRNEQF
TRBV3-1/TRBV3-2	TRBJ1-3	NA	ASSQDLSSGNTIY
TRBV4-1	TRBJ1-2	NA	ASSQDWSGLRYGYT
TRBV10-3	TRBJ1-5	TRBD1	AIGDRTGGPNQPQH
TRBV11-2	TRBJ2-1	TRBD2	ASSGRGGANEQF
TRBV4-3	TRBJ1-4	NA	ASSQDREGEKLF